These T cell receptor beta chains were read from a single sample in a study of T-cell memory formation after mild COVID-19. TCRdb processed the 5' RACE reads anew with MiXCR; each CDR3 protein has one entry. The sample carries hundreds of thousands of distinct CDR3 sequences, more than 15% recorded once. The material sequenced was PBMCs or a T cell subset sorted from them (not recorded which). These receptors came from a man aged 18-30 years who had mild COVID-19 (a few samples of this study predate the infection). Cell type and time point are not known. CDR3s include the opening cysteine and the closing phenylalanine or tryptophan. D genes are given only for firm matches. The listing skips clone size in some rows; elsewhere it reads once, few, many or a size class.

TRBJ1-1 | - | - | TRBV6-2/TRBV6-3 | TGTGCCAGCAGCACCAGACACTCGAACACTGAAGCTTTCTTT | CASSTRHSNTEAFF
TRBJ1-5 | - | - | TRBV4-1 | TGCGCCAGCAGCCTTCAGGGGCTGTGGAATCAGCCCCAGCATTTT | CASSLQGLWNQPQHF
TRBJ1-4 | - | few | TRBV11-2 | TGTGCCAGCAGCTTAGTGGGATCGACTAATGAAAAACTGTTTTTT | CASSLVGSTNEKLFF
TRBJ2-3 | - | - | TRBV9 | TGTGCCAGCAGCGTAGGAGGGCTAAGTGGAGATACGCAGTATTTT | CASSVGGLSGDTQYF
TRBJ2-5 | - | few | TRBV7-9 | TGTGCCAGCAGCGTCAGGGGAATCGAGACCCAGTACTTC | CASSVRGIETQYF
TRBJ2-2 | TRBD2 | - | TRBV7-3 | TGTGCCAGCAGCCCTCACGGGCGGGGACTAGCGGGTTCGAACACCGGGGAGCTGTTTTTT | CASSPHGRGLAGSNTGELFF
TRBJ1-2 | TRBD1 | few | TRBV9 | TGTGCCAGCAGACAGGGGCCCAACTATGGCTACACCTTC | CASRQGPNYGYTF
TRBJ2-6 | - | few | TRBV12-3/TRBV12-4 | TGTGCCAGCAGTTTAGGTTTTGGGGACCCTTCCGGGGCCAACGTCCTGACTTTC | CASSLGFGDPSGANVLTF
TRBJ2-2 | - | few | TRBV7-9 | TGTGCCAGCAGCTTCCAGCTAACCGGGGAGCTGTTTTTT | CASSFQLTGELFF
TRBJ2-5 | - | - | TRBV11-3 | TGTGCCAGCAGCTTATCAATGGGGGAGACCCAGTACTTC | CASSLSMGETQYF
TRBJ2-6 | TRBD1 | - | TRBV4-2 | TGTGCCAGCAGCCCGACAGGACAGGGTGTGATGGCTGGGGCCAACGTCCTGACTTTC | CASSPTGQGVMAGANVLTF
TRBJ1-2 | - | - | TRBV18 | TGTGCCAGCTCACCACAGTTGGGGACTAACTATGGCTACACCTTC | CASSPQLGTNYGYTF
TRBJ2-3 | - | many | TRBV7-9 | TGTGCCAGCAGCCCCTGGCTGGAGGGGGGCACAGATACGCAGTATTTT | CASSPWLEGGTDTQYF
TRBJ1-4 | - | - | TRBV5-1 | TGCGCCAGCAGCCGTCCGACCCTACGACGGTATGAAAAACTGTTTTTT | CASSRPTLRRYEKLFF
TRBJ2-7 | - | many | TRBV5-1 | TGCGCCAGCAGCTGGCAGGGCTTCTACGAGCAGTACTTC | CASSWQGFYEQYF
TRBJ2-5 | TRBD1 | - | TRBV2 | TGTGCCAGCAGTGACAGGACAGGGGGGAGAAAGACCCAGTACTTC | CASSDRTGGRKTQYF
TRBJ2-7 | TRBD1 | many | TRBV6-5 | TGTGCCAGCAGACCTTCCGGACAGGGGTTCTACGAGCAGTACTTC | CASRPSGQGFYEQYF
TRBJ2-5 | TRBD1 | - | TRBV5-4 | TGTGCCAGCAGCCACAGGGGATCCCCGGAGACCCAGTACTTC | CASSHRGSPETQYF
TRBJ2-5 | - | many | TRBV7-3 | TGTGCCAGCAGCCGGGGAGGTGGGGAGACCCAGTACTTC | CASSRGGGETQYF
TRBJ2-7 | - | - | TRBV15 | TGTGCCACCAGCTTCCGGACCTTTTGGGAGCAGTACTTC | CATSFRTFWEQYF
TRBJ1-2 | - | few | TRBV18 | TGTGCCAGCTCACCCGGGCAGCCCTATGGCTACACCTTC | CASSPGQPYGYTF
TRBJ2-5 | TRBD1 | few | TRBV7-9 | TGTGCCAGCAGCTTTCGACAGGGATTGGAGACCCAGTACTTC | CASSFRQGLETQYF
TRBJ2-3 | - | - | TRBV7-3 | TGTGCCAGCAGCTTCGTTTCGGGTAGCACAGATACGCAGTATTTT | CASSFVSGSTDTQYF
TRBJ1-2 | - | - | TRBV20-1 | TGCAGTGCTAGAGTGTGGATGGGGATAGGCTACACCTTC | CSARVWMGIGYTF
TRBJ2-7 | TRBD1 | few | TRBV29-1 | TGCAGCGCCGGGACAGGGAATCGCGAGCAGTACTTC | CSAGTGNREQYF
TRBJ2-2 | - | few | TRBV5-1 | TGCGCCAGCAGCTTAGAAGGGTCGGTCGGGGAGCTGTTTTTT | CASSLEGSVGELFF
TRBJ2-3 | - | - | TRBV5-1 | TGCGCCAGCAGTAACAGCTACACAGATACGCAGTATTTT | CASSNSYTDTQYF
TRBJ2-3 | TRBD1 | - | TRBV3-1 | TGTGCCAGCAGCCCCACCCGGGACAGGGGGCGAGATCCAGATACGCAGTATTTT | CASSPTRDRGRDPDTQYF
TRBJ2-3 | - | - | TRBV7-8 | TGTGCCAGCAGCTTAATTTGGTTAGGGGGGGATACGCAGTATTTT | CASSLIWLGGDTQYF
TRBJ2-1 | - | few | TRBV27 | TGTGCCAGCAGTTTATCTCATCGGGGAACCTACAATGAGCAGTTCTTC | CASSLSHRGTYNEQFF
TRBJ2-2 | TRBD1 | - | TRBV18 | TGTGCCAGCTCAGCCCGGGACAGCTCCACCGGGGAGCTGTTTTTT | CASSARDSSTGELFF
TRBJ2-2 | - | - | TRBV6-2/TRBV6-3 | TGTGCCAGCAGCCAACTCCGGGGGCGAAACACCGGGGAGCTGTTTTTT | CASSQLRGRNTGELFF
TRBJ1-1 | TRBD1 | few | TRBV3-1 | TGTGCCAGCAGCACTACCGGACAGGGGAAAGCTTTCTTT | CASSTTGQGKAFF
TRBJ2-1 | - | - | TRBV5-1 | TGCGCCAGCAGCTTGGTAGGGATGTCCTACAATGAGCAGTTCTTC | CASSLVGMSYNEQFF
TRBJ2-5 | - | - | TRBV2 | TGTGCCAGCAGTGTCGGGTTGGGAGAGACCCAGTACTTC | CASSVGLGETQYF
TRBJ1-2 | - | few | TRBV5-1 | TGCGCCAGCAGCTTGGAGAGGGCGACTGGGGGCTACACCTTC | CASSLERATGGYTF
TRBJ2-7 | - | few | TRBV6-2/TRBV6-3 | TGTGCCAGCGGAGATGGAGTAAGCTACGAGCAGTACTTC | CASGDGVSYEQYF
TRBJ2-3 | TRBD2 | - | TRBV6-2/TRBV6-3 | TGTGCCAGCAGTTACAGCGGGGGGCCACGCACAGATACGCAGTATTTT | CASSYSGGPRTDTQYF
TRBJ1-2 | TRBD1 | - | TRBV29-1 | TGCAGCGTCAACCAGGGGGCTGTTGGCTACACCTTC | CSVNQGAVGYTF
TRBJ1-2 | - | - | TRBV7-9 | TGTGCCAGCAGCTTCCCCAGGCCGAACTATGGCTACACCTTC | CASSFPRPNYGYTF
TRBJ2-5 | - | few | TRBV4-3 | TGCGCCAGCAGCCAAGGGCTGTGGGAGACCCAGTACTTC | CASSQGLWETQYF
TRBJ2-1 | TRBD1 | - | TRBV7-2 | TGTGCCAGCAGCTTAGCAGGGGGCTATTGGAATGAGCAGTTCTTC | CASSLAGGYWNEQFF
TRBJ1-1 | - | - | TRBV7-9 | TGTGCCAGCAGCTTAGGCCTTGGAGGGACCACTGAAGCTTTCTTT | CASSLGLGGTTEAFF
TRBJ2-1 | - | - | TRBV7-2 | TGTGCCAGCAGCTTAAGGGGCAACCCAGCATACAATGAGCAGTTCTTC | CASSLRGNPAYNEQFF
TRBJ1-2 | - | - | TRBV5-1 | TGCGCCAGCAGCTGGTCCGGACAGCTTTCCAGCGGCTACACCTTC | CASSWSGQLSSGYTF
TRBJ2-1 | TRBD2 | - | TRBV6-5 | TGTGCCAGCAGTTACGGGACTAGCGGGTCCTACAATGAGCAGTTCTTC | CASSYGTSGSYNEQFF
TRBJ1-5 | - | many | TRBV12-3/TRBV12-4 | TGTGCCAGCACTCTGTCTTTGGGCAATCAGCCCCAGCATTTT | CASTLSLGNQPQHF
TRBJ1-2 | TRBD1 | - | TRBV7-2 | TGTGCCAGCAGCTCAATGACAGGGGCAACTCATGGGGGCTACACCTTC | CASSSMTGATHGGYTF
TRBJ1-1 | - | few | TRBV5-1 | TGCGCCAGCAGCTTCTCGCAGGGCCTGAACACTGAAGCTTTCTTT | CASSFSQGLNTEAFF
TRBJ2-3 | TRBD2 | few | TRBV28 | TGTGCCAGCAGTTCCCAGCGGGGGAGCACAGATACGCAGTATTTT | CASSSQRGSTDTQYF